This TCR beta chain was found in a study of shared clonotypes between healthy human individuals. In this sample, this clone turned up once. Its specificity is unknown. The split of CD4+ cells yielded CD45RA+ naive and CD45RA-negative memory subsets. The length of the CDR3 is 15 residues. CDR1 is SGHDT, CDR2 YYEEEE, per germline. V was clipped by 0 bases and J by 4 bases, with 13 bases between them. General study results and limits: Donor scarcity curtailed the genetic and exposure-history diversity represented herein.

Each subset's genomic DNA was shared equally among a number of immunoSEQ plates. Sequenced by immunoSEQ multiplex PCR; TCRdb stores in-frame clones only, minus some. There are about 2.3 million clones in the sample; 93% occur only once, and roughly 0.36% lies in the top ten. The origin of this receptor is a man aged 18 to 29 in good health. Some clones in this sample may be carry-over from other donors' samples. The sequenced sample was naive CD4+ T cells from PBMCs. Indicated subset: CD45RA+ positively selected. The chain combines TRBV5-6 with TRBJ2-5, with a possible D match to TRBD2 (5 bases). The CDR3 nucleotides read TGTGCCAGCAGCTTGGCTTGGTCCCGGGGAGAGACCCAGTACTTC. Its protein product is CASSLAWSRGETQYF.